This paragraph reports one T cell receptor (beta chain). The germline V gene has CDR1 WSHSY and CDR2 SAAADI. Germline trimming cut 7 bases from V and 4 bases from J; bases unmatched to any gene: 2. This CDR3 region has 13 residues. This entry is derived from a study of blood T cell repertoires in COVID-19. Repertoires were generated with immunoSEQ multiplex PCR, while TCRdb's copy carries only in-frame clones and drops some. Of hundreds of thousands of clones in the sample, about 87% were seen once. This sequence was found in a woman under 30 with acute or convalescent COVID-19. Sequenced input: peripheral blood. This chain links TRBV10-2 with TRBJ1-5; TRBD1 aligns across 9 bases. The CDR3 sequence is CASKGQGNQPQHF. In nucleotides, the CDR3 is TGCGCCAGCAAAGGACAGGGGAATCAGCCCCAGCATTTT.